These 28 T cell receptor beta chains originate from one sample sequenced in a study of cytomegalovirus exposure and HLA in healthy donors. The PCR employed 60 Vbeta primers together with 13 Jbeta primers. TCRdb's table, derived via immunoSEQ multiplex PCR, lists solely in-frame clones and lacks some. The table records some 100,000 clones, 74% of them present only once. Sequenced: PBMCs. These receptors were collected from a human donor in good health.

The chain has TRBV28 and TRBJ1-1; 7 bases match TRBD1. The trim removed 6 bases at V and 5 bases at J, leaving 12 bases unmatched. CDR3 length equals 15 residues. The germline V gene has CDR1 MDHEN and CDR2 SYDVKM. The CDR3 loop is CASSFPQGVRTEAFF. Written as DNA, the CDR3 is TGTGCCAGCAGCTTCCCTCAGGGGGTAAGGACTGAAGCTTTCTTT.

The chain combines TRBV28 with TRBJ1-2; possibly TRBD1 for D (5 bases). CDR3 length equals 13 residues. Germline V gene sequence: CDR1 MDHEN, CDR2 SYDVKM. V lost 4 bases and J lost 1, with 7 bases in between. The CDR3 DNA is TGTGCCAGCAGTTGGAGGGGTAACTATGGCTACACCTTC. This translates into CASSWRGNYGYTF.

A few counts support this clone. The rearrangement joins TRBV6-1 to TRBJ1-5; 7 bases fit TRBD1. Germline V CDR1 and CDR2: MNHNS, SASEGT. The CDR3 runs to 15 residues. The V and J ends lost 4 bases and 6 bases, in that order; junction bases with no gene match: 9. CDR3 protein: CASSGTYRGSQPQHF. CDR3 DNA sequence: TGTGCCAGCAGTGGCACGTACAGGGGCTCTCAGCCCCAGCATTTT.

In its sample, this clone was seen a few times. CDR3 coding DNA: TGTGCCAGCAGTCCTCCGACGGGAACCTACAATGAGCAGTTCTTC. It encodes CASSPPTGTYNEQFF. The chain uses TRBV28 and TRBJ2-1, with D tentatively TRBD2 (5 bases). Trimming left V 5 bases short and J 2 bases short, with 13 bases between. The CDR3 length is 15 residues. CDR1 MDHEN and CDR2 SYDVKM come from the germline V gene.

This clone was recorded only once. CDR3 nucleotide sequence: TGTGCCAGCACGTCTGAGATTGGGAGGAGCTACACCTTC. Translated, it gives CASTSEIGRSYTF. The V gene is TRBV6-5, the J gene TRBJ1-2; D remains unclear. V dropped 7 bases and J dropped 9 bases, with 18 bases sitting between them. The CDR3 covers 13 residues. Germline CDR1 and CDR2: MNHEY and SVGAGI.

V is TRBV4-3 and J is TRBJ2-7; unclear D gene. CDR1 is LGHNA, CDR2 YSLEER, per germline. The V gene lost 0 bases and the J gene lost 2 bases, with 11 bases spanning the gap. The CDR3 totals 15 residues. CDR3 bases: TGCGCCAGCAGCCAAGATCTCCCTCCAGCCTACGAGCAGTACTTC. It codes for CASSQDLPPAYEQYF.

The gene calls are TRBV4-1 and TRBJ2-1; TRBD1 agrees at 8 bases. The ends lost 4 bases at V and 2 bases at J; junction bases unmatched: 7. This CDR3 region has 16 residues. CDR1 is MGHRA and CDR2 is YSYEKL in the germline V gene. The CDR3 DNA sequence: TGCGCCAGCAGCCGACAAGACAGGGGTCCCTACAATGAGCAGTTCTTC. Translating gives CASSRQDRGPYNEQFF.

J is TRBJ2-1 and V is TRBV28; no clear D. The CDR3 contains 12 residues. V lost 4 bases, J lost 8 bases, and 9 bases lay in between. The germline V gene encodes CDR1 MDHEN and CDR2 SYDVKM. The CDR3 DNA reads TGTGCCAGCAGTTGGTTTGGCTATGAGCAGTTCTTC. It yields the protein CASSWFGYEQFF.

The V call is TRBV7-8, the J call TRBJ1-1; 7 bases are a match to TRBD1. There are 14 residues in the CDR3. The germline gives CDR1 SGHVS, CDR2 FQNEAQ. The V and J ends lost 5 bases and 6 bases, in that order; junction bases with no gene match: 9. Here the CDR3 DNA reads TGTGCCAGCAGCCTCATTAGGGACAGCGCTGAAGCTTTCTTT. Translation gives CASSLIRDSAEAFF. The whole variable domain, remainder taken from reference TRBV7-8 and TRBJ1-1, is GAGVSQSPRYKVAKRGQDVALRCDPISGHVSLFWYQQALGQGPEFLTYFQNEAQLDKSGLPSDRFFAERPEGSVSTLKIQRTQQEDSAVYLCASSLIRDSAEAFFGQGTRLTVV.

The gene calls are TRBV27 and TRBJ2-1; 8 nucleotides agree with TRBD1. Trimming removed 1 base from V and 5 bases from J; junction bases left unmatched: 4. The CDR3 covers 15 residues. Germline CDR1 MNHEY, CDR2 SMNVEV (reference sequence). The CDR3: CASSLYQGADNEQFF. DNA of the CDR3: TGTGCCAGCAGTTTATACCAGGGGGCCGACAATGAGCAGTTCTTC.

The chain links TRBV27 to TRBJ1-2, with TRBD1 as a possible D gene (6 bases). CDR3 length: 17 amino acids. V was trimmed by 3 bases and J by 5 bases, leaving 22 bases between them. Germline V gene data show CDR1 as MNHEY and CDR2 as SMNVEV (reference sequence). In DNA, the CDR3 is TGTGCCAGCAGTTTTGGACCTACAGGGCCCGATTCATATGGCTACACCTTC. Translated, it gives CASSFGPTGPDSYGYTF.

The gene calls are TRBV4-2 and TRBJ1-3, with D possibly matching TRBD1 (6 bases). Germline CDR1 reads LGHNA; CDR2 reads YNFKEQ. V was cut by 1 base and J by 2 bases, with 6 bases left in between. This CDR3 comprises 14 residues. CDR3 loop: CASSQAGAGNTIYF. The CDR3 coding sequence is TGTGCCAGCAGCCAAGCAGGGGCTGGAAACACCATATATTTT.

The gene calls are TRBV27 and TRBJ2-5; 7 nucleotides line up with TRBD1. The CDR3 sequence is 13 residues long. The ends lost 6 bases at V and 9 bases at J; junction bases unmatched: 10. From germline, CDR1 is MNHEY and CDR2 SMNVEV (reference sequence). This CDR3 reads CASSRSRGLAQYF. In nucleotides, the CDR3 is TGTGCCAGCAGCCGCTCCAGGGGGTTGGCCCAGTACTTC.

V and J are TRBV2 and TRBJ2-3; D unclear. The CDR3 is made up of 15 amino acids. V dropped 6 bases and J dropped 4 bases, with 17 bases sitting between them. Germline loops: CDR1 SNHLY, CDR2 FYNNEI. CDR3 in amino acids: CASRNDTVLADTQYF. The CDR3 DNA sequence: TGTGCCAGCAGAAACGACACTGTTTTGGCAGATACGCAGTATTTT. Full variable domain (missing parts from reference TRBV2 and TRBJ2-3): EPEVTQTPSHQVTQMGQEVILRCVPISNHLYFYWYRQILGQKVEFLVSFYNNEISEKSEIFDDQFSVERPDGSNFTLKIRSTKLEDSAMYFCASRNDTVLADTQYFGPGTRLTVL.

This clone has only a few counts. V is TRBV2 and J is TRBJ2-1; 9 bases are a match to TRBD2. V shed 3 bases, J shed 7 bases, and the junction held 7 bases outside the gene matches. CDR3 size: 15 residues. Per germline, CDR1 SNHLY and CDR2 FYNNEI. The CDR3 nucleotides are TGTGCCAGCAGTGAGAGGTTAGCGGGAGAGAATGAGCAGTTCTTC. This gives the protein CASSERLAGENEQFF.

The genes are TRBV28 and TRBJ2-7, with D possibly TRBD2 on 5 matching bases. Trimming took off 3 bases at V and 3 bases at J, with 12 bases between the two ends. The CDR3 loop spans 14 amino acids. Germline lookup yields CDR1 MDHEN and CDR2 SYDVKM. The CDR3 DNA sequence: TGTGCCAGCAGTTTGTCAGACGGGATCTACGAGCAGTACTTC. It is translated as CASSLSDGIYEQYF.

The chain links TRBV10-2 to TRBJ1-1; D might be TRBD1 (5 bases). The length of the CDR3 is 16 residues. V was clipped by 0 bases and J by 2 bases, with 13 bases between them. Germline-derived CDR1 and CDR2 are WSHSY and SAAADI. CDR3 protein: CASSESILGGNTEAFF. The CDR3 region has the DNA TGCGCCAGCAGTGAGTCGATTTTGGGGGGTAACACTGAAGCTTTCTTT.

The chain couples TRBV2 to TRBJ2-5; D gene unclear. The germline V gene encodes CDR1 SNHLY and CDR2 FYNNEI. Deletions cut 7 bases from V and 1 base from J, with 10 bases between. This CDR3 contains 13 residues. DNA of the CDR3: TGTGCCAGCATGTGGAGCACCCAAGAGACCCAGTACTTC. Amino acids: CASMWSTQETQYF.

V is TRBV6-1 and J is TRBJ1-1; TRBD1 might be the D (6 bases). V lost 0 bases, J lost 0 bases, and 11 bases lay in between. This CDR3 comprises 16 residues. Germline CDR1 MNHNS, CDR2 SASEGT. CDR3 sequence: CASSEAGGRMNTEAFF. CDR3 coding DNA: TGTGCCAGCAGTGAAGCAGGGGGTAGAATGAACACTGAAGCTTTCTTT.

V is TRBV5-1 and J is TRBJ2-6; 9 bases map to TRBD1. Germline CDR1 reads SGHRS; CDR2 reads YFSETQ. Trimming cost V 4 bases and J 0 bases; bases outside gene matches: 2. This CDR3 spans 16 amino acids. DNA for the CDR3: TGCGCCAGCAGCAAGACAGGGGGCTCTGGGGCCAACGTCCTGACTTTC. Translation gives CASSKTGGSGANVLTF.

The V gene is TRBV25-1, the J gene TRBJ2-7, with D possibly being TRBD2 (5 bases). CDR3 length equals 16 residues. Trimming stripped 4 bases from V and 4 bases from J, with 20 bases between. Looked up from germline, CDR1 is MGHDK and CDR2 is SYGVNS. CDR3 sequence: CASSGGVEGLGYEQYF. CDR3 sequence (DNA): TGTGCCAGCAGTGGGGGAGTAGAGGGTTTGGGATACGAGCAGTACTTC.

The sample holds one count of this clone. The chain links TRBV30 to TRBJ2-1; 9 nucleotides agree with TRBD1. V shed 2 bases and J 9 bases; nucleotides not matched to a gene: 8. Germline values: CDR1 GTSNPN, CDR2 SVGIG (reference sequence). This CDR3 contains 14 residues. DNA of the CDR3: TGTGCCTGGAGTAGCGACAGGGGGATCGGTGAGCAGTTCTTC. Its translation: CAWSSDRGIGEQFF.

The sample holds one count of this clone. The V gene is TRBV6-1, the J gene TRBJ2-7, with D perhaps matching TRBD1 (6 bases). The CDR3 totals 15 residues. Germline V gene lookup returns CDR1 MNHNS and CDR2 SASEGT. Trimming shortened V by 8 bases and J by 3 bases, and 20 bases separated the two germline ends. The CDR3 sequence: CASLPARTEIYEQYF. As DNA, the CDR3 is TGTGCCAGCCTCCCGGCGAGGACAGAGATCTACGAGCAGTACTTC.

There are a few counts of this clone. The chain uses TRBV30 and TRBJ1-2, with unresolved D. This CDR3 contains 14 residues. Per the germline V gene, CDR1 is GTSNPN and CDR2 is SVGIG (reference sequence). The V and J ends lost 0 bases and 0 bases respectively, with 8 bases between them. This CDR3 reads CAWSVPRANYGYTF. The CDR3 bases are TGTGCCTGGAGTGTTCCCCGGGCTAACTATGGCTACACCTTC. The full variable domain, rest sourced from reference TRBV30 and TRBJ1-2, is SQTIHQWPATLVQPVGSPLSLECTVEGTSNPNLYWYRQAAGRGLQLLFYSVGIGQISSEVPQNLSASRPQDRQFILSSKKLLLSDSGFYLCAWSVPRANYGYTFGSGTRLTVV.

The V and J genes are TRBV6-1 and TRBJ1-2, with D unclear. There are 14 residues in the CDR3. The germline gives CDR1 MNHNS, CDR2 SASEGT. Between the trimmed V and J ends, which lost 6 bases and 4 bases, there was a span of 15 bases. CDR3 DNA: TGTGCCAGCAGCCTCCCGACGGCGGTCTATGGCTACACCTTC. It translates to CASSLPTAVYGYTF.

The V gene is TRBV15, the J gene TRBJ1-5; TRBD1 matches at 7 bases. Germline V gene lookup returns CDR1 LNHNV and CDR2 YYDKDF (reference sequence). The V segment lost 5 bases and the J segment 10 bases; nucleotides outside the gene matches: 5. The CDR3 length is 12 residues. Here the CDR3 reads CATSSRQGPQHF. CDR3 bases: TGTGCCACCAGCTCCAGACAGGGACCCCAGCATTTT.

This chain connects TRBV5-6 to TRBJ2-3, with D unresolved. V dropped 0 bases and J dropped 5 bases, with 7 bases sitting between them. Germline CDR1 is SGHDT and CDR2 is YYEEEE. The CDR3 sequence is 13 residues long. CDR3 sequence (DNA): TGTGCCAGCAGCTTGGAGTCGGGAGATACGCAGTATTTT. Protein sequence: CASSLESGDTQYF.

CDR3 loop: CASSPGAGERETQYF. CDR3 in DNA: TGCGCCAGCAGCCCGGGCGCAGGGGAGAGGGAGACCCAGTACTTC. This chain joins TRBV4-1 and TRBJ2-5; possible D gene TRBD1, 6 bases. This CDR3 has 15 amino acids. CDR1 MGHRA and CDR2 YSYEKL come from the germline V gene. V shed 4 bases and J shed 5 bases, with 17 bases lying between them.